The 27 T cell receptor beta chains reported below all come from one sample, sequenced in a study of blood T cells in healthy people across ages. A second about 6 to 11 cycle PCR used barcoded and J-beta primers. TCRdb analysed the 5' RACE reads with MiXCR anew, one entry per CDR3 protein. The table lists fewer than 2,000,000 distinct CDR3 sequences, roughly 43% of them singletons. Sequenced sample: blood. The receptor set was obtained from a human donor in good health.

The chain uses TRBV29-1 and TRBJ2-1; D may be TRBD2 (5 bases). The CDR3 runs to 15 residues. The germline V gene encodes CDR1 SQVTM and CDR2 ANQGSEA. V was clipped by 8 bases and J by 1 base, with 18 bases between them. In DNA form, the CDR3 reads TGCAGCACATGGTCGCGGGTCGGGTCCTACAATGAGCAGTTCTTC. This gives the protein CSTWSRVGSYNEQFF.

The genes are TRBV5-6 and TRBJ2-1, with TRBD2 as a possible D gene (6 bases). This CDR3 region has 14 residues. CDR1 is SGHDT, CDR2 YYEEEE, per germline. V lost 4 bases and J 6 bases, leaving 14 bases between the germline ends. The chain's CDR3 is CASSPSAGINEQFF. The CDR3 coding sequence is TGTGCCAGCAGCCCCAGTGCGGGGATCAATGAGCAGTTCTTC.

The V gene is TRBV9, the J gene TRBJ2-3; TRBD2 aligns across 11 bases. This CDR3 has 18 residues. Germline trimming cut 0 bases from V and 0 bases from J; bases unmatched to any gene: 6. The V gene's germline CDR1 is SGDLS and CDR2 YYNGEE. As DNA, the CDR3 is TGTGCCAGCAGCGTAGCGGCGACTAGCGGGGCTAGCACAGATACGCAGTATTTT. This sequence encodes CASSVAATSGASTDTQYF.

J is TRBJ1-4 and V is TRBV11-2, with D uncertain. CDR1 SGHAT and CDR2 FQNNGV come from the germline V gene. Trimming shortened V by 4 bases and J by 4 bases, and 16 bases separated the two germline ends. The CDR3 is 16 amino acids. The CDR3 protein is CASSSSGGQRNEKLFF. DNA of the CDR3: TGTGCCAGCAGCTCATCCGGCGGGCAACGTAATGAAAAACTGTTTTTT.

The CDR3 sequence is CASSRLPGTGELFF. CDR3 DNA sequence: TGTGCCAGCAGCCGACTTCCTGGAACCGGGGAGCTGTTTTTT. This chain uses TRBV3-1 with TRBJ2-2; no clear D. V was clipped by 4 bases and J by 5 bases, with 11 bases between them. Germline CDR1 reads LGHDT; CDR2 reads YNNKEL (reference sequence). The CDR3 totals 14 residues.

This chain joins TRBV20-1 and TRBJ1-1; possibly TRBD1 for D (5 bases). Trimming pared 6 bases from V and 5 bases from J, leaving 13 bases between. This CDR3 comprises 12 residues. Germline V gives CDR1 DFQATT, CDR2 SNEGSKA (reference sequence). CDR3: CSAPLGGTEAFF. DNA of the CDR3: TGCAGTGCACCATTGGGGGGTACTGAAGCTTTCTTT.

In the case of this clonotype: A junction boundary mismatches the germline segment, possibly from a read error. The chain combines TRBV4-3 with TRBJ2-6, with D possibly being TRBD1 or TRBD2 (5 bases each). This CDR3 region has 16 residues. Germline V gene lookup returns CDR1 LGHNA and CDR2 YSLEER. CDR3 in amino acids: CACSQEGPSGANVLTF. The CDR3 DNA reads as TGCGCCTGCAGCCAAGAGGGACCGTCTGGGGCCAACGTCCTGACTTTC.

Comment on this clonotype: One end of the junction fails to match germline, which may point to a read error. V and J are TRBV4-2 and TRBJ2-3; D not resolved. The CDR3 loop spans 13 amino acids. CDR1 and CDR2 (germline): LGHNA, YNFKEQ. CDR3 DNA: TGTGCCGGCAGCCAAGATCCGAGAGATACGCAGTATTTT. Encoded protein: CAGSQDPRDTQYF.

CDR3 DNA: TGCAGCATCACAGGGGGGCATACGGGAGCGATTGAGCAGTTCTTC. As protein: CSITGGHTGAIEQFF. The rearrangement links TRBV29-1 to TRBJ2-1; 8 bases align to TRBD1. The CDR3 consists of 15 residues. Per the germline V gene, CDR1 is SQVTM and CDR2 is ANQGSEA. Trimming at V came to 8 bases and at J to 9 bases, leaving 18 bases not matched to a gene.

This chain joins TRBV9 and TRBJ2-5; 7 positions match TRBD2. The DNA end is a closer match to TRBJ2-7, so the J assignment may be wrong. Germline V lookup: CDR1 SGDLS, CDR2 YYNGEE. The CDR3 runs 14 residues. As DNA, the CDR3 is TGTGCCAGTAAGCGGGGCTTCTCCTCCTACGAGCAGTACTTC. This codes for CASKRGFSSYEQYF.

The V and J genes are TRBV29-1 and TRBJ2-7; possibly TRBD1 for D (5 bases). The germline V gene has CDR1 SQVTM and CDR2 ANQGSEA. V lost 4 bases and J lost 1, with 11 bases in between. The CDR3 sequence is 13 residues long. CDR3 region: CSVGKGQSYEQYF. Written as DNA, the CDR3 is TGCAGCGTTGGTAAGGGGCAGTCCTACGAGCAGTACTTC.

This clonotype was counted ten times or more. The rearrangement links TRBV7-9 to TRBJ2-7, with a possible D match to TRBD1 (6 bases). Trimming pared 4 bases from V and 2 bases from J, leaving 15 bases between. Germline loops: CDR1 SEHNR, CDR2 FQNEAQ (reference sequence). The CDR3 totals 15 residues. Here the CDR3 DNA reads TGTGCCAGCAGCTCCACCGGGACACTTACCTACGAGCAGTACTTC. Protein: CASSSTGTLTYEQYF.

This sequence joins TRBV6-5 and TRBJ2-2; D is possibly TRBD1 (6 bases). CDR3 length: 15 residues. CDR1 and CDR2 from the germline V gene are MNHEY and SVGAGI. The V end was cut by 7 bases, the J end by 6 bases, with 18 bases between. CDR3 region: CASTMSRGRSGELFF. The CDR3, as DNA: TGTGCCAGCACCATGAGCAGGGGTAGATCCGGGGAGCTGTTTTTT.

The chain uses TRBV7-2 and TRBJ2-1; 11 bases align to TRBD2. Germline V CDR1 and CDR2: SGHTA, FQGNSA. V shed 7 bases, J shed 6 bases, and the junction held 8 bases outside the gene matches. CDR3 size: 15 residues. The chain's CDR3 is CASTRGLAGGNEQFF. The CDR3 region has the DNA TGTGCCAGCACCCGCGGGCTAGCGGGGGGCAATGAGCAGTTCTTC.

This clonotype was seen a handful of times. This rearrangement joins TRBV28 to TRBJ1-2, with 7 bases that match TRBD1. The CDR3 contains 13 residues. Germline CDR1 is MDHEN and CDR2 is SYDVKM. The ends lost 6 bases at V and 7 bases at J; junction bases unmatched: 8. In DNA, the CDR3 is TGTGCCAGCAGCCCGGGACAGTTTTTTGGCTACACCTTC. It codes for CASSPGQFFGYTF.

This sequence joins TRBV12-3 or TRBV12-4 and TRBJ1-5; the D is unclear. V shed 7 bases and J shed 3 bases, with 7 bases lying between them. The CDR3 is made up of 12 amino acids. The CDR3 reads CASTFNNQPQHF. CDR3 DNA: TGTGCCAGCACCTTCAACAATCAGCCCCAGCATTTT.

This CDR3 reads CASSSLSSSGANVLTF. In DNA form, the CDR3 reads TGTGCCAGCAGCTCTCTGAGCTCCTCTGGGGCCAACGTCCTGACTTTC. The J gene is TRBJ2-6, the V gene TRBV5-6; D remains unclear. The germline V gene has CDR1 SGHDT and CDR2 YYEEEE. The CDR3 has 16 amino acids. The V and J ends lost 3 bases and 0 bases respectively, with 10 bases between them.

This clonotype was counted only a few times. The V call is TRBV7-8, the J call TRBJ2-1; unclear D gene. Germline-derived CDR1 and CDR2 are SGHVS and FQNEAQ. The V end lost 2 bases, the J end lost 0 bases, and 11 bases lay between the germline ends. CDR3 length: 16 residues. In DNA form, the CDR3 reads TGTGCCAGCAGCTTAAAACGGATAAGCTCCTACAATGAGCAGTTCTTC. Translated, it gives CASSLKRISSYNEQFF.

The V and J genes are TRBV9 and TRBJ2-5; D ambiguous. The CDR3 loop spans 11 amino acids. Looked up from germline, CDR1 is SGDLS and CDR2 is YYNGEE. Trimming pared 0 bases from V and 7 bases from J, leaving 4 bases between. CDR3 in DNA: TGTGCCAGCAGCGTAGTAGGGACCCAGTACTTC. It is translated as CASSVVGTQYF.

Concerning this clonotype itself: A read error is possible here, since a much larger clone lies one base away. The chain has TRBV5-1 and TRBJ1-1; perhaps TRBD1 as D (5 bases). Germline V lookup: CDR1 SGHRS, CDR2 YFSETQ. Between the trimmed V and J ends, which lost 0 bases and 5 bases, there was a span of 11 bases. The CDR3 length is 14 residues. For the CDR3, the DNA is TGCGCCAGCAGCTTGGGGCAGGGTATGACTGAAGCTTTCTTT. Translating gives CASSLGQGMTEAFF.

The chain recombines TRBV5-1 with TRBJ2-2; D tentatively fits TRBD1 or TRBD2 (5 bases each). Per the germline V gene, CDR1 is SGHRS and CDR2 is YFSETQ. The ends were cut back, 7 bases at V and 6 bases at J, with 16 bases in the middle. The CDR3 consists of 14 residues. The CDR3 reads CASSGTSPAGELFF. CDR3 DNA: TGCGCCAGCTCCGGGACCTCCCCCGCCGGGGAGCTGTTTTTT.

The chain uses TRBV7-2 and TRBJ2-7; 7 bases map to TRBD2. Per germline, CDR1 SGHTA and CDR2 FQGNSA. Losses at the gene ends were 2 bases for V and 2 bases for J; bases not matched to a gene: 3. The CDR3 has 14 amino acids. The CDR3 reads CASSLHSGPYEQYF. The CDR3 bases are TGTGCCAGCAGCTTACATAGCGGGCCCTACGAGCAGTACTTC. The whole variable domain, filled in from reference TRBV7-2 and TRBJ2-7, reads GAGVSQSPSNKVTEKGKDVELRCDPISGHTALYWYRQSLGQGLEFLIYFQGNSAPDKSGLPSDRFSAERTGGSVSTLTIQRTQQEDSAVYLCASSLHSGPYEQYFGPGTRLTVT.

The chain links TRBV20-1 to TRBJ2-1; D may be TRBD2 (6 bases). V lost 0 bases, J lost 1 base, and 22 bases lay in between. Germline CDR1 is DFQATT and CDR2 is SNEGSKA (reference sequence). The CDR3 length is 19 residues. For the CDR3, the DNA is TGCAGTGCTAGAGATGCCCTCGGTAGGCGGGGAACATCCTACAATGAGCAGTTCTTC. This sequence encodes CSARDALGRRGTSYNEQFF.

The chain links TRBV6-1 to TRBJ1-5, with D possibly matching TRBD1 (5 bases). Deletions cut 3 bases from V and 5 bases from J, with 14 bases between. The length of the CDR3 is 15 residues. CDR1 and CDR2 (germline): MNHNS, SASEGT. The CDR3 bases are TGTGCCAGCAGTGATGTAGGGGCGGGATATCAGCCCCAGCATTTT. This sequence encodes CASSDVGAGYQPQHF.

The V and J genes are TRBV20-1 and TRBJ2-3; D possibly corresponds to TRBD1 (6 bases). Trimming removed 5 bases at V and 5 bases at J, with 11 bases between. Germline V CDR1 and CDR2: DFQATT, SNEGSKA (reference sequence). This CDR3 comprises 12 residues. The chain's CDR3 is CSAGNREDTQYF. In nucleotides, the CDR3 is TGCAGTGCTGGGAACAGGGAAGATACGCAGTATTTT.

In its sample, this clonotype was seen a few times. The V call is TRBV2, the J call TRBJ2-5; D perhaps matches TRBD2 (6 bases). CDR1 is SNHLY and CDR2 is FYNNEI in the germline V gene. V shed 8 bases and J shed 2 bases, with 15 bases lying between them. CDR3 length equals 14 residues. As DNA, the CDR3 is TGTGCCAGCCGGAAGATAGCGGTTCAAGAGACCCAGTACTTC. As protein: CASRKIAVQETQYF.

This clonotype was counted a few times. The CDR3 DNA sequence: TGTGCCAGCAGCTCCACGCGACAGGGAGAAGCCTATGGCTACACCTTC. It encodes CASSSTRQGEAYGYTF. J is TRBJ1-2 and V is TRBV7-9, with 7 positions matching TRBD1. Germline loops: CDR1 SEHNR, CDR2 FQNEAQ (reference sequence). The CDR3 is 16 amino acids. Trimming at V came to 4 bases and at J to 4 bases, leaving 12 bases not matched to a gene.